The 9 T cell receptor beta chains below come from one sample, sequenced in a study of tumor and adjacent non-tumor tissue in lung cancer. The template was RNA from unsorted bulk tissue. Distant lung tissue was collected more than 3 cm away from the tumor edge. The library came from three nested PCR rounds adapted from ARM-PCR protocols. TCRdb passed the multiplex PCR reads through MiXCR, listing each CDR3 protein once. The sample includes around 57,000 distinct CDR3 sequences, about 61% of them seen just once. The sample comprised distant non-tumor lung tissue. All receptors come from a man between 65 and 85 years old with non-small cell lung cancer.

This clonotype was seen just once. CDR3 in amino acids: CASSPYDRGGSDEQFF. The CDR3 DNA reads as TGTGCCAGCAGCCCCTATGACAGGGGGGGGAGCGATGAGCAGTTCTTC. The chain joins TRBV11-2 to TRBJ2-1, with 9 positions matching TRBD1. Germline V CDR1 and CDR2: SGHAT, FQNNGV. This CDR3 spans 16 amino acids. J lost 8 bases, V lost 5 bases, and 13 bases had no gene match.

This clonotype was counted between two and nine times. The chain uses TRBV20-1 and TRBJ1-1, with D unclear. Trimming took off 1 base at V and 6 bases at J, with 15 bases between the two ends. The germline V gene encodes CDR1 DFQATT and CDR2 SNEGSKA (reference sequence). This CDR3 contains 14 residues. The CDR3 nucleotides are TGCAGTGCTAGAGGCTGGGCCGGGAGCTCTGAAGCTTTCTTT. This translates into CSARGWAGSSEAFF.

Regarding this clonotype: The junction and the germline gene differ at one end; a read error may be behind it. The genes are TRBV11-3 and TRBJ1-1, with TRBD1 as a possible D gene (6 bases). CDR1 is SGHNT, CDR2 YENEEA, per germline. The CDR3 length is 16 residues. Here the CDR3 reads CTSSRGGTNMNTEAFF. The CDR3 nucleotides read TGTACCAGCAGCCGCGGGGGGACAAATATGAACACTGAAGCTTTCTTT.

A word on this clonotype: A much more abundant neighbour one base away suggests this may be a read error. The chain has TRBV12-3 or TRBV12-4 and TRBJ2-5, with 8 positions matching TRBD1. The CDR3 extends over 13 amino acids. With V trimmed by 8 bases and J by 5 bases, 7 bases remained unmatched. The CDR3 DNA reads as TGTGCCAGCCTGGACAGGGTATGGGAGACCCAGTACTTC. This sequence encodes CASLDRVWETQYF.

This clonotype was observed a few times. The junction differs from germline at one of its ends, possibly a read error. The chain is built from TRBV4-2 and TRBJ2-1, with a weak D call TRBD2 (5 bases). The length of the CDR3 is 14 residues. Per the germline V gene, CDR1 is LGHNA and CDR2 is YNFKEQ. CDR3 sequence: CASSQGVASNQQFF. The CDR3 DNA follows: TGTGCCAGCAGCCAAGGAGTAGCGAGCAATCAGCAGTTCTTC.

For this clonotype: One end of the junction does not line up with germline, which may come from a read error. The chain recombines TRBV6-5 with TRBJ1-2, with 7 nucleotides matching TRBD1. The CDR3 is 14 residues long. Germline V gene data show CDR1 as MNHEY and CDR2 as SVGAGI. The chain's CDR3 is CTSSSKDRFYGYTF. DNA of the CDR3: TGTACCAGCAGTTCGAAGGACAGGTTCTATGGCTACACCTTC.

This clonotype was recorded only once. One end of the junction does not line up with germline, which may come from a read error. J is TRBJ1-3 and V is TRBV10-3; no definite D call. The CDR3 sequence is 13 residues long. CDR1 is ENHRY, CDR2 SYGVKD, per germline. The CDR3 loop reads CTISGLGENTIYF. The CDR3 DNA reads TGTACCATCAGTGGGTTGGGTGAAAACACCATATATTTT.

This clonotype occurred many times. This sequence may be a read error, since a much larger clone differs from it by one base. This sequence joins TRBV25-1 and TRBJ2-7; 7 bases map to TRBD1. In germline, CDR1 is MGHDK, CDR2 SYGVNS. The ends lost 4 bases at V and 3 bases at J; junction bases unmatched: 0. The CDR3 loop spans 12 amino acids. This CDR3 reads CASSGQGYEQYF. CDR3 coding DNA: TGTGCCAGCAGTGGACAGGGCTACGAGCAGTACTTC.

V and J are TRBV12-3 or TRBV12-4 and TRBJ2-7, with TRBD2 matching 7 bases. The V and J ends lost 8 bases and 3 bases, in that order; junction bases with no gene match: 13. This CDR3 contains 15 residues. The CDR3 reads CASCPRGEKLYEQYF. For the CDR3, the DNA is TGTGCCAGCTGTCCCCGGGGGGAGAAACTCTACGAGCAGTACTTC.